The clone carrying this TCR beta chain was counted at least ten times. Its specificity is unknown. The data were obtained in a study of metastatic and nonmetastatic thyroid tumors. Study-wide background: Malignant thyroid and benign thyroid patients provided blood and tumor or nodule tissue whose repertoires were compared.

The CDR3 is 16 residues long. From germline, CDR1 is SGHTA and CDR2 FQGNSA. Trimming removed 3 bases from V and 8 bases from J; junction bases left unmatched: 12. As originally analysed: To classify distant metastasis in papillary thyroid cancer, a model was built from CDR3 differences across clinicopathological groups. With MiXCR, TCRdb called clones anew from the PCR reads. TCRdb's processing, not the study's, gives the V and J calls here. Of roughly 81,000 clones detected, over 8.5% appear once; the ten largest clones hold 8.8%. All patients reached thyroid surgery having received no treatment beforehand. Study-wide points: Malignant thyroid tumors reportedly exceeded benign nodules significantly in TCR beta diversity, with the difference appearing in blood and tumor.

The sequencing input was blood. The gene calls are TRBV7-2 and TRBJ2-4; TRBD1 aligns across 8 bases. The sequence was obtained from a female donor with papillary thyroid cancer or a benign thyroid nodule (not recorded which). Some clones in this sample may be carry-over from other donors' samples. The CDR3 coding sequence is TGTGCCAGCAGCTTCCCCAGACAGGGGAGGCGAGACATTCAGTACTTC. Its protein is CASSFPRQGRRDIQYF. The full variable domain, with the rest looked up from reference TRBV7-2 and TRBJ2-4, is GAGVSQSPSNKVTEKGKDVELRCDPISGHTALYWYRQSLGQGLEFLIYFQGNSAPDKSGLPSDRFSAERTGGSVSTLTIQRTQQEDSAVYLCASSFPRQGRRDIQYFGAGTRLSVL.